These 10 T cell receptor beta chains were all obtained from the same sample, sequenced in a study of identical twins. In TCRdb, the 5' RACE reads were re-called with MiXCR into one record per CDR3 protein. Found here are just over 450,000 distinct CDR3 sequences, 13% to 15% of them singletons; the top ten hold about 0.54%. These data were also filed under a second study, of yellow fever vaccine responses in identical twins.

Input material: CD4+ T cells sorted from blood. The receptors were sampled from a woman younger than 30 in good health.

This clonotype has a handful of counts. No DNA is shown, since the ends of the CDR3 on it are uncertain; the CDR3 is the one TCRdb lists. This rearrangement joins TRBV28 to TRBJ2-7; the D call TRBD2 from the table was never checked on the DNA. Germline lookup yields CDR1 MDHEN and CDR2 SYDVKM. The CDR3 is 16 amino acids in total, end residues counted. The CDR3 is CASSSSGLDSTYEQYF.

This clonotype has just a few counts. The chain has TRBV6-2 or TRBV6-3 and TRBJ2-1; 9 nucleotides match TRBD2. Germline V gene data show CDR1 as MNHEY and CDR2 as SVGEGT. V shed 2 bases and J 4 bases; nucleotides not matched to a gene: 6. The CDR3 has 16 amino acids. Here the CDR3 reads CASSYLAGGIYNEQFF. CDR3 bases: TGTGCCAGCAGTTACCTTGCGGGAGGGATATACAATGAGCAGTTCTTC.

This clonotype has a handful of counts. The chain combines TRBV30 with TRBJ1-1; D gene uncertain. This CDR3 spans 13 amino acids. Germline CDR1 GTSNPN, CDR2 SVGIG (reference sequence). V was cut by 1 base and J by 0 bases, with 6 bases left in between. The CDR3 sequence is CAWSGQVNTEAFF. The CDR3 nucleotides read TGTGCCTGGAGTGGGCAGGTGAACACTGAAGCTTTCTTT.

This clonotype turned up a few times. The V and J genes are TRBV12-3 or TRBV12-4 and TRBJ1-2, with D hard to call. The CDR3 totals 14 residues. Trimming shortened V by 2 bases and J by 3 bases, and 10 bases separated the two germline ends. The CDR3 here is CASSLLAGYYGYTF. CDR3 nucleotides: TGTGCCAGCAGTTTATTGGCAGGTTACTATGGCTACACCTTC.

This rearrangement joins TRBV12-3 or TRBV12-4 to TRBJ2-2, with a tentative D call TRBD1 (6 bases). Deletions cut 7 bases from V and 1 base from J, with 13 bases between. This CDR3 has 15 amino acids. The CDR3 sequence: CASTVGQLNTGELFF. CDR3 nucleotides: TGTGCCAGCACCGTAGGACAGTTGAACACCGGGGAGCTGTTTTTT.

The chain couples TRBV6-5 to TRBJ1-2; unclear D gene. CDR1 and CDR2 (germline): MNHEY, SVGAGI. The CDR3 has 15 residues. Trimming took off 0 bases at V and 4 bases at J, with 12 bases between the two ends. CDR3 region: CASSYSYEVAYGYTF. The DNA for the CDR3 is TGTGCCAGCAGTTACTCGTACGAGGTCGCCTATGGCTACACCTTC.

This clonotype was picked up a small number of times. The genes are TRBV18 and TRBJ2-1; maybe TRBD1 (6 bases). Germline values: CDR1 KGHSH, CDR2 LQKENI. V lost 3 bases and J 3 bases, leaving 9 bases between the germline ends. The CDR3 spans 14 residues. CDR3 sequence: CASSPLDSYNEQFF. In DNA, the CDR3 is TGTGCCAGCTCACCCCTGGACAGCTACAATGAGCAGTTCTTC.

The chain links TRBV20-1 to TRBJ1-1; perhaps TRBD1 as D (6 bases). Trimming stripped 6 bases from V and 6 bases from J, with 20 bases between. This CDR3 contains 14 residues. Germline assignment: CDR1 DFQATT and CDR2 SNEGSKA (reference sequence). The CDR3 sequence: CSAKLLDRRPEAFF. In nucleotides, the CDR3 is TGCAGTGCCAAGCTATTAGACAGGCGACCTGAAGCTTTCTTT.

The rearrangement uses TRBV6-1 and TRBJ2-7; no firm D call. The CDR3 sequence is 13 residues long. CDR1 is MNHNS and CDR2 is SASEGT in the germline V gene. The V gene lost 0 bases and the J gene lost 6 bases, with 9 bases spanning the gap. The CDR3 bases are TGTGCCAGCAGTGAAGCGGCCCCAGGCGAGCAGTACTTC. Translated: CASSEAAPGEQYF.

This clonotype showed up just a few times. The V call is TRBV7-2, the J call TRBJ2-7; D is possibly TRBD2 (5 bases). Deletions cut 5 bases from V and 4 bases from J, with 15 bases between. CDR1 and CDR2 from the germline V gene are SGHTA and FQGNSA. This CDR3 has 14 amino acids. CDR3 DNA: TGTGCCAGCAGCCGCAGCGGTACTGGGTACGAGCAGTACTTC. As protein: CASSRSGTGYEQYF.